The present entry profiles one T cell receptor beta chain with its context. Authors' data handling: Amplification of reference gene primers provided the estimated nucleated cell counts. This table comes from immunoSEQ multiplex PCR, and its TCRdb copy is limited to in-frame clones, with some not included. V, J and clone size derive from that table, while D and trimming were established from the DNA sequence. There are about 150,000 clones in the sample; around 86% occur only once, and about 6.5% lies in the top ten. The V gene's germline CDR1 is LGHDT and CDR2 YNNKEL (reference sequence). Trimming took off 1 base at V and 1 base at J, with 14 bases between the two ends. CDR3 length: 17 amino acids. These data originate in a study of blood T cell repertoires in COVID-19.

This rearrangement joins TRBV3-1 (or the pseudogene TRBV3-2) to TRBJ1-3; maybe TRBD1 (6 bases). This sequence was found in a man older than 75 with acute or convalescent COVID-19. The sequenced sample was peripheral blood. The CDR3 loop is CASSQAQGWLSGNTIYF. CDR3 DNA: TGTGCCAGCAGCCAAGCTCAGGGGTGGCTTTCTGGAAACACCATATATTTT.